The TCR beta chain described here comes from a study of cytomegalovirus exposure and HLA in healthy donors. The PCR contained 60 Vbeta and 13 Jbeta primers. This table comes from immunoSEQ multiplex PCR, and its TCRdb copy is limited to in-frame clones, with some not included. The sample carries 190,000 or so clones, approximately 83% recorded once. Study outcomes and limitations: Common viral pathogens seemed to be connected with several of the most significant clusters, according to a later analysis.

Germline CDR1 and CDR2: SGHTA and FQGTGA. There are 15 residues in the CDR3. V was cut by 6 bases and J by 2 bases, with 13 bases left in between. As to this clone: Its target is not known.

This receptor was identified in a boy between 2 and 10 years old in good health and CMV-seronegative. The sample comprised PBMCs. The chain is built from TRBV7-3 and TRBJ2-2; perhaps TRBD2 as D (6 bases). For the CDR3, the DNA is TGTGCCAGCAGTTCGGGGGTTCGAAACACCGGGGAGCTGTTTTTT. Protein: CASSSGVRNTGELFF. Together with reference TRBV7-3 and TRBJ2-2, the CDR3 gives the full variable domain: GAGVSQTPSNKVTEKGKYVELRCDPISGHTALYWYRQSLGQGPEFLIYFQGTGAADDSGLPNDRFFAVRPEGSVSTLKIQRTERGDSAVYLCASSSGVRNTGELFFGEGSRLTVL.